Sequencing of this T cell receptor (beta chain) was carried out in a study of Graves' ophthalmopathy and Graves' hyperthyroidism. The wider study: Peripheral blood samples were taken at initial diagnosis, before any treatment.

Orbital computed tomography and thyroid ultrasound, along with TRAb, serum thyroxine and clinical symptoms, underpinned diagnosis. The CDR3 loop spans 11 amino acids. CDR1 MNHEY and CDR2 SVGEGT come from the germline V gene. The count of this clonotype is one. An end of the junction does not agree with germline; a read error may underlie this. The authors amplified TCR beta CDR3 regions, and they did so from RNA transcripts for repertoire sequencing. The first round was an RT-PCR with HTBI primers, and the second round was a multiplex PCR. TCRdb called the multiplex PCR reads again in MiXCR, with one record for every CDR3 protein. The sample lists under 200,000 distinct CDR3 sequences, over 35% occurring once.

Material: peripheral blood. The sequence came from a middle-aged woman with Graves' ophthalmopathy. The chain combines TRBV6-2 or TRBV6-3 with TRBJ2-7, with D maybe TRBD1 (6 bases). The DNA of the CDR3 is TGTGCCAGCAGTTACCCGGGACACGGGGCCTTC. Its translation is CASSYPGHGAF.